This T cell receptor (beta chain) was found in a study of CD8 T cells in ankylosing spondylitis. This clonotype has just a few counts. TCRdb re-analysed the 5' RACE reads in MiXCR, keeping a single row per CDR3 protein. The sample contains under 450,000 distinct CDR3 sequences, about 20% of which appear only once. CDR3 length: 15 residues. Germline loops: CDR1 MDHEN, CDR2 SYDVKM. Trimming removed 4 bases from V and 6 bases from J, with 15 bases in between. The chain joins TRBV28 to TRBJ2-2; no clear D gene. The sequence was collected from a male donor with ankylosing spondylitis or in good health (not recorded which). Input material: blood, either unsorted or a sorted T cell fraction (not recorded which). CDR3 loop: CASSSLSLSPGELFF. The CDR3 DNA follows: TGTGCCAGCAGTTCCCTAAGCCTTTCCCCCGGGGAGCTGTTTTTT.